The sequence of this TCR beta chain was determined in a study of blood T cell repertoires in COVID-19. In the study overall: Specimens from acute and convalescent COVID-19 originated in the United States, Italy and Spain. From T cells, B-cell-depleted T cells, or PBMCs came the material, which was cDNA or gDNA.

Germline loops: CDR1 LNHNV, CDR2 YYDKDF (reference sequence). V was clipped by 0 bases and J by 6 bases; unmatched bases: 11. The CDR3 is made up of 17 amino acids. Per the study methods: Amplification of reference gene primers was used by the study to estimate nucleated cell counts. Some clones are missing from TCRdb's copy, which holds only in-frame ones; the method was immunoSEQ multiplex PCR. That table furnishes V, J and clone size, whereas the DNA furnished D and trimming. The data contain about 210,000 clones, 70% to 90% of them singletons. V is TRBV15 and J is TRBJ2-3; 8 nucleotides line up with TRBD1. The TCR sequence derives from a woman in her 40s with acute or convalescent COVID-19. The sample consisted of peripheral blood. The chain's CDR3 is CATSRDRLQGAQDTQYF. The CDR3 nucleotides are TGTGCCACCAGCAGAGATAGGCTCCAGGGGGCGCAGGATACGCAGTATTTT.